What follows are 26 T cell receptor beta chains derived from one specimen sequenced in a study of shared clonotypes between healthy human individuals. Libraries were prepared by immunoSEQ multiplex PCR; TCRdb keeps only in-frame clonotypes and omits some of them. The repertoire consists of some 1,400,000 clones, with roughly 96% occurring once and the leading ten covering 1% to 1.5%. The sample was naive CD4+ T cells sorted from blood. Subset of the sample: CD45RA+ positively selected. Every receptor here comes from a man younger than 45 in good health.

The CDR3 sequence is CASSLRRDGNTIYF. The CDR3 coding sequence is TGTGCCAGCAGTCTCAGACGGGATGGAAACACCATATATTTT. The V call is TRBV27, the J call TRBJ1-3; D unresolved. In germline, CDR1 is MNHEY, CDR2 SMNVEV (reference sequence). V lost 5 bases and J 3 bases, leaving 11 bases between the germline ends. This CDR3 contains 14 residues.

The chain carries TRBV5-1 and TRBJ1-1, with D perhaps matching TRBD1 (5 bases). Germline-derived CDR1 and CDR2 are SGHRS and YFSETQ. V lost 4 bases and J lost 4, with 17 bases in between. This CDR3 has 15 amino acids. The DNA of the CDR3 is TGCGCCAGCAGCGGAATGACAGCACAGAGCACTGAAGCTTTCTTT. Protein sequence: CASSGMTAQSTEAFF.

The CDR3 loop is CASSPGGYNEQFF. The CDR3 DNA reads as TGTGCCAGCAGCCCGGGCGGTTACAATGAGCAGTTCTTC. V is TRBV14 and J is TRBJ2-1; D not certain. Deletions cut 4 bases from V and 4 bases from J, with 8 bases between. CDR3 length equals 13 residues. Per the germline V gene, CDR1 is SGHDN and CDR2 is FVKESK.

The CDR3 nucleotides read TGCGCCAGCAGCCGCGAGGGGATCGCTACCGGCTACACCTTC. Protein sequence: CASSREGIATGYTF. The gene calls are TRBV5-1 and TRBJ1-2, with D possibly being TRBD1 (5 bases). Germline CDR1 is SGHRS and CDR2 is YFSETQ. The CDR3 consists of 14 residues. The ends were cut back, 4 bases at V and 8 bases at J, with 18 bases in the middle.

A word on this clone: At the DNA level, this CDR3 is encoded by other sequences in the same sample as well. The chain has TRBV5-1 and TRBJ2-5; 7 bases are a match to TRBD2. From germline, CDR1 is SGHRS and CDR2 YFSETQ. There are 12 residues in the CDR3. Unmatched junction bases numbered 3, after V lost 6 bases and J lost 4 bases. The CDR3 loop reads CASTSGGETQYF. DNA for the CDR3: TGCGCCAGCACGTCGGGGGGAGAGACCCAGTACTTC.

The gene calls are TRBV28 and TRBJ2-7; tentative D call: TRBD2 (5 bases). CDR1 and CDR2 (germline): MDHEN, SYDVKM. The CDR3 consists of 15 residues. Trimming cost V 5 bases and J 9 bases, with 23 bases left between them. The CDR3 spells CASSRLGVPPLPQYF. The CDR3 nucleotides read TGTGCCAGCAGTCGTCTCGGGGTTCCCCCCCTGCCGCAGTACTTC.

This rearrangement joins TRBV27 to TRBJ1-5, with D possibly being TRBD1 (6 bases). This CDR3 comprises 14 residues. Trimming pared 5 bases from V and 4 bases from J, leaving 12 bases between. CDR1 is MNHEY, CDR2 SMNVEV, per germline (reference sequence). The CDR3 coding sequence is TGTGCCAGCAGTGGCGGGACACAGAATCAGCCCCAGCATTTT. Its translation is CASSGGTQNQPQHF.

In the case of this clone: In the same sample, other DNA sequences code for this CDR3. The V and J genes are TRBV15 and TRBJ1-2; D possibly corresponds to TRBD1 (5 bases). This CDR3 is built from 14 residues. Deletions cut 5 bases from V and 3 bases from J, with 13 bases between. CDR1 and CDR2 from the germline V gene are LNHNV and YYDKDF (reference sequence). The CDR3 nucleotides read TGTGCCACCAGCCCGGGTCCCAGGGACTATGGCTACACCTTC. Translating gives CATSPGPRDYGYTF.

V usage is TRBV6-5 and J usage is TRBJ1-1; unclear D gene. CDR3 length: 16 amino acids. The germline V gene encodes CDR1 MNHEY and CDR2 SVGAGI. V lost 3 bases and J 0 bases, leaving 14 bases between the germline ends. In DNA, the CDR3 is TGTGCCAGCAGTTATGGTGTTTGGCAGATGAACACTGAAGCTTTCTTT. Translated: CASSYGVWQMNTEAFF.

To note about this clone: In the same sample, other DNA sequences code for this CDR3. The rearrangement links TRBV15 to TRBJ2-7; perhaps TRBD2 as D (6 bases). Germline V gives CDR1 LNHNV, CDR2 YYDKDF (reference sequence). V was cut by 0 bases and J by 0 bases, with 12 bases left in between. CDR3 length: 16 amino acids. The CDR3 DNA sequence: TGTGCCACCAGCAGAGATCTTGCGGGGAGCTCCTACGAGCAGTACTTC. It translates to CATSRDLAGSSYEQYF.

For this clone: Other DNA sequences in this specimen translate into the identical CDR3. The chain has TRBV18 and TRBJ2-7, with D possibly TRBD2 on 6 matching bases. This CDR3 is built from 12 residues. V was trimmed by 3 bases and J by 3 bases, leaving 6 bases between them. From germline, CDR1 is KGHSH and CDR2 LQKENI. CDR3 region: CASSPRGYEQYF. DNA of the CDR3: TGTGCCAGCTCACCGCGGGGCTACGAGCAGTACTTC. Complete variable domain (other parts from reference TRBV18 and TRBJ2-7): NAGVMQNPRHLVRRRGQEARLRCSPMKGHSHVYWYRQLPEEGLKFMVYLQKENIIDESGMPKERFSAEFPKEGPSILRIQQVVRGDSAAYFCASSPRGYEQYFGPGTRLTVT.

The rearrangement links TRBV19 to TRBJ1-5; a possible D gene is TRBD1 (6 bases). Trimming pared 4 bases from V and 2 bases from J, leaving 15 bases between. CDR3 length equals 16 residues. Germline V gene sequence: CDR1 LNHDA, CDR2 SQIVND (reference sequence). The CDR3 loop reads CASSTSLGGGNQPQHF. The CDR3 nucleotides are TGTGCCAGTAGTACCTCTTTAGGGGGGGGCAATCAGCCCCAGCATTTT.

This sequence joins TRBV2 and TRBJ2-6, with TRBD1 identical over 11 bases. This CDR3 contains 19 residues. In germline, CDR1 is SNHLY, CDR2 FYNNEI. With V trimmed by 6 bases and J by 0 bases, 10 bases remained unmatched. CDR3 amino acids: CASSSPLGTGGSGANVLTF. Written as DNA, the CDR3 is TGTGCCAGCAGCTCCCCCCTGGGGACAGGGGGCTCTGGGGCCAACGTCCTGACTTTC.

The rearrangement uses TRBV5-5 and TRBJ2-5, with 11 positions matching TRBD2. The V segment lost 2 bases and the J segment 2 bases; nucleotides outside the gene matches: 11. Germline loops: CDR1 SGHKS, CDR2 YYEKEE (reference sequence). The CDR3 covers 18 residues. This CDR3 is CASSFVAGGLAVQETQYF. CDR3 coding DNA: TGTGCCAGCAGCTTCGTTGCGGGGGGACTAGCGGTACAAGAGACCCAGTACTTC.

The chain has TRBV6-7 and TRBJ2-2; D tentatively fits TRBD1 or TRBD2 (5 bases each). Being an ORF, TRBV6-7 has a function that is uncertain. This CDR3 has 16 amino acids. V shed 2 bases and J shed 5 bases, with 15 bases lying between them. The CDR3 DNA reads TGTGCCAGCAGTTACGGATGGGGGATTGGGACCGGGGAGCTGTTTTTT. This gives the protein CASSYGWGIGTGELFF.

This chain uses TRBV28 with TRBJ2-7; no reliable D call. Between the trimmed V and J ends, which lost 6 bases and 3 bases, there was a span of 36 bases. Germline lookup yields CDR1 MDHEN and CDR2 SYDVKM. CDR3 length: 21 residues. CDR3 DNA sequence: TGTGCCAGCAGAACCCGGTGGTTGCAATCGAGAAAGAGAGCGTTAATCTACGAGCAGTACTTC. It translates to CASRTRWLQSRKRALIYEQYF.

The rearrangement links TRBV18 to TRBJ2-2, with unresolved D. CDR3 length: 15 amino acids. Trimming shortened V by 2 bases and J by 2 bases, and 9 bases separated the two germline ends. Germline V CDR1 and CDR2: KGHSH, LQKENI. CDR3 protein: CASSPFRGNTGELFF. In DNA form, the CDR3 reads TGTGCCAGCTCACCATTTCGTGGAAACACCGGGGAGCTGTTTTTT.

The chain has TRBV4-2 and TRBJ2-7; 10 bases are a match to TRBD1. The length of the CDR3 is 14 residues. Germline V gives CDR1 LGHNA, CDR2 YNFKEQ. The V and J ends lost 7 bases and 5 bases, in that order; junction bases with no gene match: 8. CDR3 residues: CASTKGQGRDEQYF. The CDR3 nucleotides read TGTGCCAGCACTAAGGGACAGGGGCGCGACGAGCAGTACTTC.

This clone was found once. This sequence joins TRBV11-2 and TRBJ2-3, with D possibly TRBD2 on 6 matching bases. CDR3 length: 15 amino acids. The germline V gene has CDR1 SGHAT and CDR2 FQNNGV. V was shortened by 1 base and J by 6 bases, with 14 bases between the two germline ends. CDR3 amino acids: CASSLVLGRSDTQYF. The CDR3 nucleotides read TGTGCCAGCAGCTTAGTTCTGGGGAGGTCTGATACGCAGTATTTT.

The gene calls are TRBV7-3 and TRBJ2-7; tentatively, D is TRBD2 (5 bases). V lost 4 bases to trimming and J lost 5 bases, with 24 bases between them. The CDR3 runs to 17 residues. Germline CDR1 reads SGHTA; CDR2 reads FQGTGA. The CDR3, as DNA: TGTGCCAGCAGCTCGAATCCACCCGGGTCCGGGGTCGACGAGCAGTACTTC. Its protein is CASSSNPPGSGVDEQYF. The variable domain in full, completed from reference TRBV7-3 and TRBJ2-7, reads GAGVSQTPSNKVTEKGKYVELRCDPISGHTALYWYRQSLGQGPEFLIYFQGTGAADDSGLPNDRFFAVRPEGSVSTLKIQRTERGDSAVYLCASSSNPPGSGVDEQYFGPGTRLTVT.

The chain couples TRBV28 to TRBJ2-1; TRBD2 agrees at 15 bases. The germline CDR1 and CDR2 sequences are MDHEN and SYDVKM. The CDR3 contains 17 residues. V lost 5 bases and J lost 1; bases outside the gene matches: 3. The CDR3 sequence: CASSPGTSGRSYNEQFF. CDR3 DNA: TGTGCCAGCAGTCCGGGGACTAGCGGGAGGTCCTACAATGAGCAGTTCTTC.

This clone was seen once. The V gene is TRBV7-8, the J gene TRBJ2-4; 9 bases map to TRBD1. Trimming cost V 3 bases and J 7 bases; bases outside gene matches: 4. The CDR3 loop spans 14 amino acids. Germline CDR1 is SGHVS and CDR2 is FQNEAQ. The CDR3 is CASSFRTGVNIQYF. Here the CDR3 DNA reads TGTGCCAGCAGCTTTCGGACAGGGGTGAACATTCAGTACTTC.

The V call is TRBV9, the J call TRBJ2-1; 7 nucleotides align to TRBD2. CDR1 SGDLS and CDR2 YYNGEE come from the germline V gene. Germline trimming cut 3 bases from V and 6 bases from J; bases unmatched to any gene: 6. CDR3 length: 14 amino acids. CDR3 DNA: TGTGCCAGCAGCGGAATAGGGGAGGGCAATGAGCAGTTCTTC. Its protein is CASSGIGEGNEQFF. Using reference TRBV9 and TRBJ2-1 for the parts outside the CDR3, the full variable domain is DSGVTQTPKHLITATGQRVTLRCSPRSGDLSVYWYQQSLDQGLQFLIQYYNGEERAKGNILERFSAQQFPDLHSELNLSSLELGDSALYFCASSGIGEGNEQFFGPGTRLTVL.

The chain uses TRBV7-2 and TRBJ2-3; no firm D call. The V gene lost 5 bases and the J gene lost 2 bases, with 14 bases spanning the gap. In germline, CDR1 is SGHTA, CDR2 FQGNSA. This CDR3 contains 15 residues. The CDR3 DNA follows: TGTGCCAGCAGCCTACGGCTAGGGATCACAGATACGCAGTATTTT. Its protein is CASSLRLGITDTQYF.

The chain couples TRBV14 to TRBJ1-5; D might be TRBD1 (6 bases). CDR1 SGHDN and CDR2 FVKESK come from the germline V gene. The CDR3 covers 14 residues. V lost 4 bases, J lost 6 bases, and 13 bases lay in between. This CDR3 is CASSPTGFSQPQHF. The CDR3 DNA is TGTGCCAGCAGCCCGACAGGCTTCAGTCAGCCCCAGCATTTT.

Written as DNA, the CDR3 is TGTGCCACAACGGCAGGGGTTACTGAAGCTTTCTTT. The encoded protein is CATTAGVTEAFF. The chain has TRBV28 and TRBJ1-1; the D gene is possibly TRBD1 (6 bases). The germline gives CDR1 MDHEN, CDR2 SYDVKM. V was shortened by 10 bases and J by 5 bases, with 14 bases between the two germline ends. CDR3 length equals 12 residues.